The 30 T cell receptor beta chains presented below share a single source sample, sequenced in a study of T cells after yellow fever vaccination. TCRdb fed the 5' RACE reads into MiXCR, producing one record per CDR3 protein. The sample holds 120,000 or so distinct CDR3 sequences, 8.9% seen once. Specimen: CD8+ T cells sorted from PBMCs, collected on the day of the yellow fever booster vaccination. Receptors were obtained from a man younger than 35 who received the YFV17D yellow fever vaccine.

The chain has TRBV6-1 and TRBJ2-1; D not resolved. This CDR3 is 11 amino acids long. Trimming took off 4 bases at V and 10 bases at J, with 8 bases between the two ends. The germline CDR1 and CDR2 sequences are MNHNS and SASEGT. The CDR3 region is CASSAYREQFF. DNA for the CDR3: TGTGCCAGCAGTGCATACAGAGAGCAGTTCTTC.

The chain employs TRBV7-2 and TRBJ1-1, with TRBD1 as a possible D gene (6 bases). CDR1 and CDR2 (germline): SGHTA, FQGNSA. V lost 1 base to trimming and J lost 5 bases, with 11 bases between them. The CDR3 contains 14 residues. CDR3 DNA sequence: TGTGCCAGCAGCTTAGAGGCAACAGGGACTGAAGCTTTCTTT. Translation gives CASSLEATGTEAFF. Variable domain in full (rest from reference TRBV7-2 and TRBJ1-1): GAGVSQSPSNKVTEKGKDVELRCDPISGHTALYWYRQSLGQGLEFLIYFQGNSAPDKSGLPSDRFSAERTGGSVSTLTIQRTQQEDSAVYLCASSLEATGTEAFFGQGTRLTVV.

The chain joins TRBV4-3 to TRBJ2-3, with TRBD1 matching over 9 bases. The CDR3 extends over 15 amino acids. The germline V gene has CDR1 LGHNA and CDR2 YSLEER. V was clipped by 4 bases and J by 4 bases; unmatched bases: 6. In DNA, the CDR3 is TGCGCCAGCAGCCTTGGGACAGGGAGGTCAGATACGCAGTATTTT. This sequence encodes CASSLGTGRSDTQYF.

Many counts were recorded for this clonotype. The chain recombines TRBV4-1 with TRBJ2-1; 10 bases map to TRBD1. CDR1 is MGHRA, CDR2 YSYEKL, per germline. The CDR3 loop spans 16 amino acids. V gave up 0 bases and J gave up 6 bases; unmatched junction bases: 5. CDR3 sequence reads: CASSQDTGTGVNEQFF. The DNA of the CDR3 is TGCGCCAGCAGCCAAGATACCGGGACAGGGGTCAATGAGCAGTTCTTC.

A few counts support this clonotype. The chain recombines TRBV7-3 with TRBJ2-1; perhaps TRBD2 as D (6 bases). Per the germline V gene, CDR1 is SGHTA and CDR2 is FQGTGA. The ends were cut back, 2 bases at V and 4 bases at J, with 9 bases in the middle. This CDR3 has 14 amino acids. The CDR3 bases are TGTGCCAGCAGCTTACGGGACTCTTACAATGAGCAGTTCTTC. As protein: CASSLRDSYNEQFF.

The J gene is TRBJ2-1, the V gene TRBV12-3 or TRBV12-4; no reliable D call. This CDR3 is 12 amino acids long. Trimming pared 3 bases from V and 6 bases from J, leaving 6 bases between. CDR3 amino acids: CASSFRLNEQFF. CDR3 sequence (DNA): TGTGCCAGCAGTTTCCGACTCAATGAGCAGTTCTTC.

The V gene is TRBV6-6, the J gene TRBJ2-5; the D gene is possibly TRBD2 (5 bases). The V end lost 0 bases, the J end lost 5 bases, and 10 bases lay between the germline ends. CDR1 and CDR2 (germline): MNHNY, SVGAGI (reference sequence). The CDR3 has 14 amino acids. The CDR3 DNA reads TGTGCCAGCAGTTACTCACTAGTGGGGGAGACCCAGTACTTC. It yields the protein CASSYSLVGETQYF.

This clonotype appeared many times. The chain couples TRBV6-5 to TRBJ1-1; D gene uncertain. The germline V gene encodes CDR1 MNHEY and CDR2 SVGAGI. The germline V and J ends were trimmed by 0 bases and 2 bases, with 10 bases remaining between them. The CDR3 covers 15 residues. CDR3: CASSYSLKINTEAFF. Written as DNA, the CDR3 is TGTGCCAGCAGTTACTCCCTGAAGATTAACACTGAAGCTTTCTTT.

This clonotype was observed a handful of times. This chain joins TRBV6-2 or TRBV6-3 and TRBJ2-1; TRBD2 aligns across 8 bases. The germline V gene encodes CDR1 MNHEY and CDR2 SVGEGT. J lost 2 bases, V lost 0 bases, and 3 bases had no gene match. This CDR3 comprises 16 residues. This CDR3 is CASSYSALAAYNEQFF. CDR3 DNA sequence: TGTGCCAGCAGTTACTCGGCACTAGCGGCCTACAATGAGCAGTTCTTC.

This clonotype was seen a few times. The chain has TRBV7-6 and TRBJ2-1; 14 bases align to TRBD2. Unmatched junction bases numbered 5, after V lost 5 bases and J lost 2 bases. CDR1 is SGHVS, CDR2 FNYEAQ, per germline. The CDR3 is 17 amino acids. CDR3 bases: TGTGCCAGCAGCACCAGGGGACTAGCGGGGGCCTACAATGAGCAGTTCTTC. Amino acids: CASSTRGLAGAYNEQFF. The full variable domain, in which reference TRBV7-6 and TRBJ2-1 provide the parts outside the CDR3, is GAGVSQSPRYKVTKRGQDVALRCDPISGHVSLYWYRQALGQGPEFLTYFNYEAQQDKSGLPNDRFSAERPEGSISTLTIQRTEQRDSAMYRCASSTRGLAGAYNEQFFGPGTRLTVL.

This clonotype has only a few counts. This chain joins TRBV5-5 and TRBJ1-6, with unresolved D. The V and J ends lost 2 bases and 0 bases respectively, with 9 bases between them. The length of the CDR3 is 16 residues. Germline V gives CDR1 SGHKS, CDR2 YYEKEE (reference sequence). The DNA of the CDR3 is TGTGCCAGCAGCTTATCACCGAGCTCCTATAATTCACCCCTCCACTTT. Amino acid sequence: CASSLSPSSYNSPLHF.

The rearrangement links TRBV2 to TRBJ2-5; no clear D. Germline V gene sequence: CDR1 SNHLY, CDR2 FYNNEI. The CDR3 runs 13 residues. V was clipped by 3 bases and J by 4 bases, with 9 bases between them. The CDR3 coding sequence is TGTGCCAGCAGTGATCCCGGATCAGAGACCCAGTACTTC. Its translation: CASSDPGSETQYF.

This clonotype appeared many times. V usage is TRBV5-1 and J usage is TRBJ2-7, with 11 nucleotides matching TRBD1. The CDR3 spans 14 residues. V lost 8 bases and J lost 7; bases outside the gene matches: 11. Germline CDR1 and CDR2: SGHRS and YFSETQ. CDR3 DNA sequence: TGCGCCAGAATTCGGACAGGGGGCGAAATGGAGCAGTACGTC. Translation: CARIRTGGEMEQYV.

The chain employs TRBV5-5 and TRBJ1-5; D call uncertain. This CDR3 has 14 amino acids. Germline loops: CDR1 SGHKS, CDR2 YYEKEE (reference sequence). V was trimmed by 0 bases and J by 6 bases, leaving 10 bases between them. Here the CDR3 reads CASSLARGGQPQHF. The CDR3 bases are TGTGCCAGCAGCTTGGCCCGGGGAGGTCAGCCCCAGCATTTT.

At least ten counts were recorded for this clonotype. CDR3 nucleotides: TGTGCCAGCAGCACCTTCGGGGGGCGCAATCAGCCCCAGCATTTT. It yields the protein CASSTFGGRNQPQHF. The chain couples TRBV27 to TRBJ1-5; possibly TRBD1 for D (6 bases). V was cut by 6 bases and J by 2 bases, with 14 bases left in between. The length of the CDR3 is 15 residues. The V gene's germline CDR1 is MNHEY and CDR2 SMNVEV (reference sequence).

The chain is built from TRBV13 and TRBJ1-1; D perhaps matches TRBD1 (5 bases). In germline, CDR1 is PRHDT, CDR2 FYEKMQ (reference sequence). Trimming removed 5 bases from V and 7 bases from J, with 11 bases in between. The CDR3 extends over 12 amino acids. The CDR3 nucleotides are TGTGCCAGCAGCCCCGACAGCTATGAAGCTTTCTTT. Protein: CASSPDSYEAFF.

The chain is built from TRBV6-6 and TRBJ2-1; 8 bases are a match to TRBD1. The CDR3 extends over 17 amino acids. Germline-derived CDR1 and CDR2 are MNHNY and SVGAGI (reference sequence). V lost 5 bases and J lost 8; bases outside the gene matches: 17. The CDR3 here is CASSAYPPDRVFDEQFF. The CDR3 nucleotides are TGTGCCAGCAGTGCCTACCCCCCGGACAGGGTTTTCGATGAGCAGTTCTTC.

The chain is built from TRBV19 and TRBJ1-3; D perhaps matches TRBD1 (5 bases). Trimming left V 10 bases short and J 3 bases short, with 19 bases between. The germline gives CDR1 LNHDA, CDR2 SQIVND (reference sequence). The CDR3 spans 15 residues. In DNA form, the CDR3 reads TGTGCCACCAAGTCCCGGACACTTTATGGAAACACCATATATTTT. Its translation is CATKSRTLYGNTIYF.

The chain uses TRBV6-6 and TRBJ2-7; D gene unclear. Trimming took off 5 bases at V and 6 bases at J, with 11 bases between the two ends. CDR3 length equals 12 residues. Germline-derived CDR1 and CDR2 are MNHNY and SVGAGI (reference sequence). The CDR3 DNA is TGTGCCAGCAGTAAGACACCACTCGAGCAGTACGTC. It translates to CASSKTPLEQYV.

V and J are TRBV12-3 or TRBV12-4 and TRBJ1-1, with TRBD1 as a possible D gene (6 bases). This CDR3 spans 16 amino acids. The ends were cut back, 3 bases at V and 1 base at J, with 15 bases in the middle. The CDR3 loop reads CASSFRGARRNTEAFF. The CDR3 nucleotides are TGTGCCAGCAGTTTTAGGGGGGCGCGTAGGAACACTGAAGCTTTCTTT.

In this sample, this clonotype turned up a few times. The V and J genes are TRBV21-1 and TRBJ2-7. TRBV21-1 is given as a pseudogene. CDR3 length equals 15 residues. The CDR3 region is CASSKRVKEWDEQYV. Written as DNA, the CDR3 is TGTGCCAGCAGCAAAAGGGTCAAGGAATGGGACGAGCAGTACGTC.

Many counts were recorded for this clonotype. V gene TRBV12-3 or TRBV12-4 combines with J gene TRBJ1-1; D unclear. Trimming shortened V by 4 bases and J by 1 base, and 4 bases separated the two germline ends. The CDR3 is made up of 12 amino acids. CDR3 in DNA: TGTGCCAGCAGTTGGGGGAACACTGAAGCTTTCTTT. It codes for CASSWGNTEAFF.

This clonotype was detected ten times or more. The chain combines TRBV29-1 with TRBJ2-7; no reliable D call. V lost 1 base to trimming and J lost 1 base, with 8 bases between them. The CDR3 is 13 residues long. CDR1 SQVTM and CDR2 ANQGSEA come from the germline V gene. The CDR3 loop is CSVEGQPSYEQYF. The CDR3 DNA follows: TGCAGCGTTGAAGGCCAGCCGTCCTACGAGCAGTACTTC.

This chain links TRBV5-1 with TRBJ1-2; 8 nucleotides align to TRBD1. The germline CDR1 and CDR2 sequences are SGHRS and YFSETQ. V was pared by 3 bases and J by 4 bases, with 5 bases of the junction left unmatched. The CDR3 loop spans 14 amino acids. The CDR3 loop is CASSSGQGVYGYTF. The CDR3 DNA sequence: TGCGCCAGCAGCTCCGGACAGGGTGTCTATGGCTACACCTTC. The variable domain in full, with the rest retrieved from reference TRBV5-1 and TRBJ1-2, is KAGVTQTPRYLIKTRGQQVTLSCSPISGHRSVSWYQQTPGQGLQFLFEYFSETQRNKGNFPGRFSGRQFSNSRSEMNVSTLELGDSALYLCASSSGQGVYGYTFGSGTRLTVV.

This clonotype was seen many times. V gene TRBV20-1 combines with J gene TRBJ1-1; D is ambiguous. From germline, CDR1 is DFQATT and CDR2 SNEGSKA (reference sequence). The V end lost 1 base, the J end lost 10 bases, and 10 bases lay between the germline ends. The CDR3 is 11 residues long. In DNA form, the CDR3 reads TGCAGTGCTAGAGGGGGTGGAGTAGCTTTCTTT. Its protein product is CSARGGGVAFF.

In DNA, the CDR3 is TGTGCCAGCAGTTGGGGTGGGGGCCCAGATACGCAGTATTTT. Translating it yields CASSWGGGPDTQYF. The chain carries TRBV6-5 and TRBJ2-3, with D possibly TRBD1 on 6 matching bases. CDR1 and CDR2 from the germline V gene are MNHEY and SVGAGI. The CDR3 has 14 residues. V was pared by 4 bases and J by 4 bases, with 12 bases between.

The chain links TRBV7-3 to TRBJ2-6; the D gene is possibly TRBD2 (5 bases). Germline V CDR1 and CDR2: SGHTA, FQGTGA. Trimming removed 2 bases at V and 2 bases at J, with 7 bases between. The CDR3 loop spans 15 amino acids. The chain's CDR3 is CASSLVGAGANVLTF. The DNA of the CDR3 is TGTGCCAGCAGCTTAGTCGGGGCTGGGGCCAACGTCCTGACTTTC.

This clonotype was detected a few times. V is TRBV10-3 and J is TRBJ2-3; maybe TRBD1 (6 bases). The germline gives CDR1 ENHRY, CDR2 SYGVKD. V was cut by 0 bases and J by 1 base, with 14 bases left in between. The CDR3 is 17 residues long. CDR3 nucleotide sequence: TGTGCCATCAGTGAGTCAACGACAGGCCCCCGCACAGATACGCAGTATTTT. Translated: CAISESTTGPRTDTQYF.

This clonotype has just a few counts. This chain uses TRBV29-1 with TRBJ2-1; 11 bases line up with TRBD2. The germline CDR1 and CDR2 sequences are SQVTM and ANQGSEA. CDR3 length equals 13 residues. The trim removed 7 bases at V and 7 bases at J, leaving 6 bases unmatched. The CDR3 spells CSARSGGANEQFF. The CDR3 region has the DNA TGCAGCGCCCGTAGCGGGGGGGCGAATGAGCAGTTCTTC.

This clonotype was seen more than once but under ten times. V is TRBV4-3 and J is TRBJ2-1; TRBD2 aligns across 10 bases. The CDR3 loop spans 24 amino acids. V trimming: 1 base; J trimming: 0 bases; junction bases outside the gene matches: 24. Germline V lookup: CDR1 LGHNA, CDR2 YSLEER. CDR3 sequence reads: CASSQGVRLAGELPDFSSYNEQFF. Written as DNA, the CDR3 is TGCGCCAGCAGCCAAGGGGTACGGCTAGCGGGGGAGCTCCCGGACTTTAGCTCCTACAATGAGCAGTTCTTC.